This T cell receptor beta chain was obtained from a study of shared clonotypes between healthy human individuals. Germline lookup yields CDR1 LGHNA and CDR2 YNFKEQ. V lost 1 base, J lost 0 bases, and 6 bases stayed unmatched. This CDR3 has 17 amino acids. About this clone itself: Antigen specificity is unknown.

Sequencing used immunoSEQ multiplex PCR; TCRdb keeps in-frame clones, though not all of them. The sample yields some 1,100,000 clones, about four fifths seen once. Splitting the CD4+ cells yielded a CD45RA+ naive subset and a CD45RA-negative memory subset. Overall study findings and caveats: Estimated clonotype richness was generally higher in naive than memory subsets. An expected dependence of interdonor clonotype sharing on sequencing depth was noted.

This TCR was recovered from a man younger than 35 in good health. Some clones in this sample may be carry-over from other donors' samples. The sample comprised memory CD4+ T cells from PBMCs. Subset here: CD45RA-negative fraction. V and J are TRBV4-2 and TRBJ2-3, with TRBD2 matching 8 bases. The CDR3 protein is CASSQGGAGASTDTQYF. CDR3 nucleotide sequence: TGTGCCAGCAGCCAAGGTGGAGCGGGGGCCAGCACAGATACGCAGTATTTT.